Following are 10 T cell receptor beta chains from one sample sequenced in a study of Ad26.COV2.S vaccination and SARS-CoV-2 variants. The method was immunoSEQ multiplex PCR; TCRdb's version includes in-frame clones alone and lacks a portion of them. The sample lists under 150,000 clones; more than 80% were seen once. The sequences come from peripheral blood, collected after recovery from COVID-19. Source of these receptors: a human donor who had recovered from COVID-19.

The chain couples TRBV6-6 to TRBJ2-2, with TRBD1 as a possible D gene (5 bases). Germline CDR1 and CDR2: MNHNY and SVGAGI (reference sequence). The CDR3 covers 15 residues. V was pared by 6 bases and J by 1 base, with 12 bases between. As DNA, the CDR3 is TGTGCCAGCAGCACATTAGGACAGAACACCGGGGAGCTGTTTTTT. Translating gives CASSTLGQNTGELFF.

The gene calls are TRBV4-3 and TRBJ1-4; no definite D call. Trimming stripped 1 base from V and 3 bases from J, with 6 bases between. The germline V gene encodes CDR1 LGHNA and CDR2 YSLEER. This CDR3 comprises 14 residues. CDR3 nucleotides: TGCGCCAGCAGCCAAGGGCAGTCTAATGAAAAACTGTTTTTT. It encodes CASSQGQSNEKLFF.

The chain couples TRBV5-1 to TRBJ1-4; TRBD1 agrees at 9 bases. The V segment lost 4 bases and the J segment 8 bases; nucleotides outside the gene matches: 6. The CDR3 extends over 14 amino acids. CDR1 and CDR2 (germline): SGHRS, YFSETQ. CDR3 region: CASSPGQGYEKLFF. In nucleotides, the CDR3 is TGCGCCAGCAGCCCGGGACAGGGTTACGAAAAACTGTTTTTT.

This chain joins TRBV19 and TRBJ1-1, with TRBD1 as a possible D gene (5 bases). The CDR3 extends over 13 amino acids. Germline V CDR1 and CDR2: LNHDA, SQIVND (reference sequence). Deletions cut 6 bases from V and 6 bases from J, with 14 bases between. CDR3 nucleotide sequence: TGTGCCAGTAGGCGCGGGGCAAACGCTGAAGCTTTCTTT. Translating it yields CASRRGANAEAFF.

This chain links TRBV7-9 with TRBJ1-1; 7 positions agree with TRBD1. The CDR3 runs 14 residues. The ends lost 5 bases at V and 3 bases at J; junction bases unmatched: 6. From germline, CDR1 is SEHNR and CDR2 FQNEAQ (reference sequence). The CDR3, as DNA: TGTGCCAGCAGCCAGGGACAGTCGGACACTGAAGCTTTCTTT. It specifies CASSQGQSDTEAFF.

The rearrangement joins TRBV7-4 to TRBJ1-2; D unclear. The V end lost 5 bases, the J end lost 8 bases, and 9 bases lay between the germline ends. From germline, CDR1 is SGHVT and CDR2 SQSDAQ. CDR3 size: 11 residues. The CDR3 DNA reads TGTGCCAGCAGCGATGGGTGGGGCTACACCTTC. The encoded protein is CASSDGWGYTF. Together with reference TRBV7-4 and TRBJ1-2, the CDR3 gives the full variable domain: GAGVSQSPRYKVAKRGRDVALRCDSISGHVTLYWYRQTLGQGSEVLTYSQSDAQRDKSGRPSGRFSAERPERSVSTLKIQRTEQGDSAVYLCASSDGWGYTFGSGTRLTVV.

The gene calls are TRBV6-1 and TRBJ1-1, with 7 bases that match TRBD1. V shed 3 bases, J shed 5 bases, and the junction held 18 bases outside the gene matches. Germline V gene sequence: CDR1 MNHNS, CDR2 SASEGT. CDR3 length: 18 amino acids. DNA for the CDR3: TGTGCCAGCAGTGACCCTTATAGAGGGGGCGCAGATGGTACTGAAGCTTTCTTT. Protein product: CASSDPYRGGADGTEAFF.

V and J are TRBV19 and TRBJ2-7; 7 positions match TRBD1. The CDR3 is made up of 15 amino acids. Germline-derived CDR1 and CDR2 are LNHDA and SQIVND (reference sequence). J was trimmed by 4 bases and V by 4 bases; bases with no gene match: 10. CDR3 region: CASSKGAQGGYEQYF. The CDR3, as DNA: TGTGCCAGTAGTAAGGGGGCACAGGGTGGGTACGAGCAGTACTTC.

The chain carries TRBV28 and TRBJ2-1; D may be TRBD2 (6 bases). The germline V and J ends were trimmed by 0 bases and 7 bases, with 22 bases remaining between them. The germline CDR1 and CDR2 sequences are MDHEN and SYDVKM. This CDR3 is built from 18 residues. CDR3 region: CASSLWRGGVEALNEQFF. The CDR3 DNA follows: TGTGCCAGCAGTTTATGGCGTGGCGGGGTGGAGGCATTGAATGAGCAGTTCTTC.

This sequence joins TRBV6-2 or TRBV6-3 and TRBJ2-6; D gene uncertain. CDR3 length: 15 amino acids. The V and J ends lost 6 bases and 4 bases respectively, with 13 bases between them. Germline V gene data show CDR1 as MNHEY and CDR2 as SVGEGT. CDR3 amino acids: CASSPSPRGANVLTF. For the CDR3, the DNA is TGTGCCAGCAGCCCTTCTCCTCGGGGGGCCAACGTCCTGACTTTC.